The entry below describes one T cell receptor beta chain. Its antigen is not known. These data belong to a study of T cells in Graves' hyperthyroidism and ophthalmopathy. Study conclusions and caveats: Through a model of 13 V-J features, ophthalmopathy was separated from stable hyperthyroidism.

Trimming stripped 4 bases from V and 4 bases from J, with 19 bases between. The CDR3 is 17 amino acids. The germline V gene encodes CDR1 LNHDA and CDR2 SQIVND (reference sequence). RNA transcripts were the template for amplifying TCR beta CDR3 regions. RT-PCR in the first round (using the HTBI primer set) targeted the TCR CDR3. TCRdb reprocessed the multiplex PCR reads with MiXCR, giving one entry per CDR3 protein. The table has around 720,000 distinct CDR3 sequences, roughly 32% seen once. The sequence derives from a woman aged 40 to 49 with Graves' hyperthyroidism. The V gene is TRBV19, the J gene TRBJ2-2, with a possible D match to TRBD1 (6 bases). The sequenced sample consisted of blood. The CDR3 is CASSTPFYRASTGELFF. The CDR3, as DNA: TGTGCCAGTAGTACCCCATTCTACAGGGCGAGCACCGGGGAGCTGTTTTTT.